Following are 21 T cell receptor beta chains from one sample sequenced in a study of shared clonotypes between healthy human individuals. The table came from immunoSEQ multiplex PCR; TCRdb's copy has only in-frame clones and leaves some out. Of around 610,000 clones in the sample, around 96% were seen once. Naive CD8 cells were CD45RO-negative, positively selected for CCR7, excluding terminally differentiated effector memory CD45RA+ cells. Sequencing was done on a sample of naive CD8+ T cells sorted from blood. These TCRs come from a woman aged 30 to 39 in good health.

J is TRBJ1-5 and V is TRBV6-1, with 7 bases fitting TRBD1. After removal of 2 bases from V and 5 bases from J, the junction contained 6 bases not matched to a gene. The V gene's germline CDR1 is MNHNS and CDR2 SASEGT. This CDR3 is 15 amino acids long. CDR3 nucleotides: TGTGCCAGCAGTGAACCCACAGGGGACGATCAGCCCCAGCATTTT. Translation gives CASSEPTGDDQPQHF.

The chain links TRBV29-1 to TRBJ2-7; D ambiguous. With 7 bases removed from V and 2 bases from J, the gap between germline ends came to 12 bases. The V gene's germline CDR1 is SQVTM and CDR2 ANQGSEA. CDR3 length: 12 amino acids. CDR3 sequence reads: CSASDRAYEQYF. In nucleotides, the CDR3 is TGCAGCGCCTCGGACCGAGCCTACGAGCAGTACTTC.

V usage is TRBV10-3 and J usage is TRBJ2-1; D ambiguous. Deletions cut 2 bases from V and 0 bases from J, with 14 bases between. Per germline, CDR1 ENHRY and CDR2 SYGVKD. This CDR3 is 17 amino acids long. The CDR3 is CAISEDGDSSSYNEQFF. CDR3 in DNA: TGTGCCATCAGTGAGGATGGGGATTCGAGCTCCTACAATGAGCAGTTCTTC.

The rearrangement joins TRBV27 to TRBJ2-7; the D gene is possibly TRBD2 (6 bases). The germline CDR1 and CDR2 sequences are MNHEY and SMNVEV (reference sequence). V lost 6 bases to trimming and J lost 3 bases, with 15 bases between them. The CDR3 is 14 amino acids. The CDR3 protein is CASSASETSYEQYF. DNA for the CDR3: TGTGCCAGCAGCGCCTCGGAGACTAGCTACGAGCAGTACTTC.

This chain joins TRBV9 and TRBJ1-3; D is undetermined. Germline V gene data show CDR1 as SGDLS and CDR2 as YYNGEE. The V end lost 0 bases, the J end lost 3 bases, and 7 bases lay between the germline ends. The CDR3 length is 14 residues. This CDR3 is CASSVDRYGNTIYF. Here the CDR3 DNA reads TGTGCCAGCAGCGTAGATAGATATGGAAACACCATATATTTT.

The rearrangement uses TRBV28 and TRBJ2-7; TRBD2 aligns across 9 bases. V was pared by 2 bases and J by 7 bases, with 15 bases of the junction left unmatched. The CDR3 length is 17 residues. Germline loops: CDR1 MDHEN, CDR2 SYDVKM. CDR3 bases: TGTGCCAGCAGTTTAACCCCCCGAGCGGGAGGTCTGGGGGAGCAGTACTTC. It codes for CASSLTPRAGGLGEQYF.

CDR3 loop: CASSHFAGEGETQYF. CDR3 DNA: TGTGCCAGCAGCCATTTTGCGGGAGAGGGGGAGACCCAGTACTTC. The chain couples TRBV11-2 to TRBJ2-5; 7 bases fit TRBD2. The germline gives CDR1 SGHAT, CDR2 FQNNGV. CDR3 size: 15 residues. After removal of 5 bases from V and 5 bases from J, the junction contained 11 bases not matched to a gene.

The V and J genes are TRBV27 and TRBJ2-1; no definite D call. CDR1 is MNHEY and CDR2 is SMNVEV in the germline V gene (reference sequence). Between the trimmed V and J ends, which lost 6 bases and 5 bases, there was a span of 5 bases. This CDR3 has 11 residues. CDR3 protein: CASSQNNEQFF. CDR3 coding DNA: TGTGCCAGCAGCCAGAACAATGAGCAGTTCTTC.

The V gene is TRBV19, the J gene TRBJ1-1; D possibly corresponds to TRBD1 (5 bases). V was pared by 3 bases and J by 7 bases, with 18 bases between. The CDR3 covers 15 residues. Germline lookup yields CDR1 LNHDA and CDR2 SQIVND (reference sequence). CDR3: CASSIGAGTSIEAFF. CDR3 bases: TGTGCCAGTAGTATTGGGGCAGGGACCTCGATTGAAGCTTTCTTT.

The genes are TRBV5-6 and TRBJ2-7, with D possibly matching TRBD1 (6 bases). From germline, CDR1 is SGHDT and CDR2 YYEEEE. The length of the CDR3 is 14 residues. The ends were cut back, 5 bases at V and 2 bases at J, with 14 bases in the middle. The CDR3 nucleotides read TGTGCCAGCAGACCGACAGGCTCCCCCTACGAGCAGTACTTC. Residues: CASRPTGSPYEQYF.

This CDR3 is CASRLGASGSYEQYF. The CDR3 DNA sequence: TGTGCCAGTAGGTTAGGGGCTAGCGGGAGTTACGAGCAGTACTTC. The chain joins TRBV19 to TRBJ2-7; 10 nucleotides agree with TRBD2. V was clipped by 6 bases and J by 4 bases; unmatched bases: 9. Germline V gene data show CDR1 as LNHDA and CDR2 as SQIVND (reference sequence). The CDR3 is made up of 15 amino acids.

This chain uses TRBV5-1 with TRBJ2-7; 11 nucleotides match TRBD2. J lost 1 base, V lost 4 bases, and 10 bases had no gene match. The length of the CDR3 is 17 residues. CDR1 and CDR2 (germline): SGHRS, YFSETQ. The CDR3 loop reads CASSPGTSGGGSYEQYF. CDR3 bases: TGCGCCAGCAGCCCGGGGACTAGCGGCGGTGGTTCCTACGAGCAGTACTTC.

V and J are TRBV2 and TRBJ2-1; 10 bases match TRBD1. The CDR3 totals 17 residues. CDR1 is SNHLY, CDR2 FYNNEI, per germline. The junction had 11 bases not matched to a gene; V was cut back by 5 bases and J by 4 bases. CDR3 nucleotides: TGTGCCAGCAGTCCTGGAGGGACAGGGGATCAGTACAATGAGCAGTTCTTC. Translated, it gives CASSPGGTGDQYNEQFF.

This chain links TRBV27 with TRBJ2-3; 13 positions agree with TRBD2. V dropped 4 bases and J dropped 5; count of bases not matched to a gene: 3. The V gene's germline CDR1 is MNHEY and CDR2 SMNVEV (reference sequence). CDR3 length equals 15 residues. CDR3 residues: CASSWGTSGKDTQYF. The CDR3 bases are TGTGCCAGCAGTTGGGGGACTAGCGGGAAAGATACGCAGTATTTT.

Notes on this clone: Additional DNA sequences in this sample encode the identical CDR3. J is TRBJ2-2 and V is TRBV27; D remains ambiguous. The CDR3 covers 12 residues. Trimming took 6 bases from V and 3 from J, leaving 5 bases between them. In germline, CDR1 is MNHEY, CDR2 SMNVEV (reference sequence). The CDR3 region is CASSSDTGELFF. CDR3 bases: TGTGCCAGCAGCTCAGACACCGGGGAGCTGTTTTTT.

This chain connects TRBV2 to TRBJ2-1, with 9 bases that match TRBD2. With 6 bases clipped from V and 6 bases from J, the junction kept 9 bases outside the gene matches. Looked up from germline, CDR1 is SNHLY and CDR2 is FYNNEI. The CDR3 consists of 15 residues. The CDR3 loop is CASSKGLAGSNEQFF. As DNA, the CDR3 is TGTGCCAGCAGCAAGGGACTAGCCGGCTCCAATGAGCAGTTCTTC.

The CDR3 bases are TGTGCCAGCAGCAACTGGCCCATCGGTGGAACTAACTATGGCTACACCTTC. It translates to CASSNWPIGGTNYGYTF. The rearrangement links TRBV5-4 to TRBJ1-2; no definite D call. The CDR3 consists of 17 residues. The germline V gene has CDR1 SGHNT and CDR2 YYREEE (reference sequence). V lost 4 bases and J 0 bases, leaving 19 bases between the germline ends.

This sequence joins TRBV7-9 and TRBJ1-2; TRBD1 is a possible D gene (5 bases). V was clipped by 6 bases and J by 6 bases, with 8 bases between them. Germline CDR1 and CDR2: SEHNR and FQNEAQ (reference sequence). This CDR3 region has 11 residues. In DNA, the CDR3 is TGTGCCAGCAGACCGACAGATGGCTACACCTTC. This gives the protein CASRPTDGYTF.

The chain couples TRBV5-8 to TRBJ2-7; 8 bases map to TRBD2. CDR1 is SGHTS and CDR2 is YDEGEE in the germline V gene. With V trimmed by 4 bases and J by 2 bases, 5 bases remained unmatched. The CDR3 sequence is 14 residues long. In nucleotides, the CDR3 is TGTGCCAGCAGCGAGGGGACTAGGACCTACGAGCAGTACTTC. It yields the protein CASSEGTRTYEQYF.

The chain joins TRBV28 to TRBJ2-2, with D perhaps TRBD1 (5 bases). The V and J ends lost 5 bases and 5 bases respectively, with 15 bases between them. The CDR3 covers 15 residues. Per the germline V gene, CDR1 is MDHEN and CDR2 is SYDVKM. This CDR3 is CASSLTVTGTGELFF. The CDR3 nucleotides read TGTGCCAGCAGTCTAACAGTTACAGGAACCGGGGAGCTGTTTTTT.

The chain carries TRBV19 and TRBJ2-1; TRBD1 is a possible D gene (6 bases). The V end was cut by 0 bases, the J end by 8 bases, with 20 bases between. This CDR3 contains 17 residues. Germline V gene lookup returns CDR1 LNHDA and CDR2 SQIVND (reference sequence). CDR3: CASSIDHNNRVLDEQFF. CDR3 sequence (DNA): TGTGCCAGTAGTATAGATCACAACAACAGGGTCCTGGATGAGCAGTTCTTC.